This TCR beta chain emerged from a study of T cells in Graves' hyperthyroidism and ophthalmopathy. This clonotype was recorded many times. Researchers took RNA transcripts and amplified the TCR beta CDR3 regions from them. In the first-round RT-PCR of the TCR CDR3, the HTBI primer set was used. TCRdb processed the multiplex PCR reads anew with MiXCR; each CDR3 protein has one entry. The sample yields about 570,000 distinct CDR3 sequences, 46% seen once. The material sequenced was peripheral blood or thyroid tissue (not recorded which). The clonotype originates from an adult woman with Graves' disease, either hyperthyroidism or ophthalmopathy (not recorded which).

The CDR3 sequence: CASSARDRDHEQYF. CDR3 bases: TGTGCCAGCAGTGCCCGGGACAGGGACCACGAGCAGTACTTC. The V and J genes are TRBV6-4 and TRBJ2-7; TRBD1 matches at 9 bases. After removal of 4 bases from V and 5 bases from J, the junction contained 6 bases not matched to a gene. The CDR3 has 14 residues. Germline-derived CDR1 and CDR2 are MRHNA and SNTAGT.